Following are 10 T cell receptor beta chains from one sample sequenced in a study of blood T cell repertoires in COVID-19. This table comes from immunoSEQ multiplex PCR, and its TCRdb copy is limited to in-frame clones, with some not included. This table has about 43,000 clones, about 80% appearing once. Sequenced: peripheral blood. These receptors were collected from a woman in her sixties with acute or convalescent COVID-19.

V usage is TRBV6-1 and J usage is TRBJ1-1; TRBD1 is a possible D gene (6 bases). The CDR3 is 15 residues long. V dropped 1 base and J dropped 4 bases, with 13 bases sitting between them. The germline V gene encodes CDR1 MNHNS and CDR2 SASEGT. CDR3 in DNA: TGTGCCAGCAGTGAAGTGGACAGAGGGACCACTGAAGCTTTCTTT. Translation: CASSEVDRGTTEAFF.

The chain combines TRBV2 with TRBJ2-5; the match to TRBD1 covers 7 bases. The CDR3 runs to 14 residues. After removal of 5 bases from V and 5 bases from J, the junction contained 8 bases not matched to a gene. From germline, CDR1 is SNHLY and CDR2 FYNNEI. The CDR3 here is CASSKQGMGETQYF. The DNA of the CDR3 is TGTGCCAGCAGTAAACAGGGGATGGGGGAGACCCAGTACTTC.

This clone showed up just a few times. CDR3 protein: CATQDSSGRYQPQHF. CDR3 coding DNA: TGTGCCACTCAGGACTCCTCTGGGAGGTATCAGCCCCAGCATTTT. The rearrangement uses TRBV24-1 and TRBJ1-5; D uncertain. Trimming shortened V by 10 bases and J by 5 bases, and 20 bases separated the two germline ends. Germline loops: CDR1 KGHDR, CDR2 SFDVKD. The CDR3 contains 15 residues.

V and J are TRBV9 and TRBJ1-2; D is undetermined. This CDR3 spans 12 amino acids. In germline, CDR1 is SGDLS, CDR2 YYNGEE. V shed 4 bases and J shed 10 bases, with 14 bases lying between them. The CDR3 loop is CASSSRGRDYTF. In nucleotides, the CDR3 is TGTGCCAGCAGCTCCCGAGGGCGGGACTACACCTTC.

The chain uses TRBV21-1 and TRBJ2-7; TRBD1 was called by the table and not checked on the DNA. TRBV21-1 is a pseudogene segment. The CDR3 contains 13 residues. The CDR3 spells CASSKAQGYEQYF. CDR3 in DNA: TGTGCCAGCAGCAAAGCACAGGGCTACGAGCAGTACTTC.

This clone was picked up a small number of times. The chain combines TRBV10-3 with TRBJ2-1, with TRBD2 matching 16 bases. CDR1 and CDR2 from the germline V gene are ENHRY and SYGVKD. The CDR3 covers 18 residues. Trimming took 7 bases from V and 0 from J; bases not matched to a gene: 6. DNA of the CDR3: TGTGCCATCACCCCGGGACTAGCGGGGGGGGCCTCCTACAATGAGCAGTTCTTC. Translating it yields CAITPGLAGGASYNEQFF.

The chain links TRBV14 to TRBJ1-6; D might be TRBD1 (6 bases). The germline gives CDR1 SGHDN, CDR2 FVKESK. The CDR3 extends over 15 amino acids. V lost 4 bases and J 7 bases, leaving 14 bases between the germline ends. The CDR3 protein is CASSPGTTGNSPLHF. CDR3 in DNA: TGTGCCAGCAGCCCAGGTACAACAGGGAATTCACCCCTCCACTTT.

The V gene is TRBV29-1, the J gene TRBJ1-5; D unresolved. With 5 bases removed from V and 5 bases from J, the gap between germline ends came to 10 bases. CDR1 SQVTM and CDR2 ANQGSEA come from the germline V gene. The CDR3 consists of 12 residues. CDR3 sequence (DNA): TGCAGCGTTAGAGACGGAGATCAGCCCCAGCATTTT. It codes for CSVRDGDQPQHF.

This clone was recorded once. The rearrangement uses TRBV9 and TRBJ2-2; 7 bases fit TRBD1. Trimming at V came to 5 bases and at J to 3 bases, leaving 4 bases not matched to a gene. Germline values: CDR1 SGDLS, CDR2 YYNGEE. The length of the CDR3 is 14 residues. CDR3 amino acids: CASSRQGHTGELFF. The DNA of the CDR3 is TGTGCCAGCAGTAGACAGGGCCACACCGGGGAGCTGTTTTTT.

CDR3 protein: CASSLQPGTEYSPLHF. The CDR3 DNA follows: TGTGCCAGCTCACTCCAGCCGGGGACAGAGTATTCACCCCTCCACTTT. The chain couples TRBV18 to TRBJ1-6, with TRBD1 identical over 7 bases. This CDR3 has 16 amino acids. Germline-derived CDR1 and CDR2 are KGHSH and LQKENI. The V and J ends lost 4 bases and 8 bases, in that order; junction bases with no gene match: 11.